Listed below are T cell receptor beta chains from one sample, sequenced in a study of read filtering for tumor transcriptome and immune sequencing. MiXCR, applied by TCRdb to the reads, yields one record per CDR3 protein. The repertoire has roughly 56,000 distinct CDR3 sequences, about a fifth of them found once; the top ten carry more than 13%. Source material: a population of CD138-negative cells sorted from bone marrow. All receptors come from a donor aged 40 or over with multiple myeloma. The CDR3 runs from the conserved cysteine through the conserved F or W. The D gene is left open where the match is weak. Clone size is not always given. Where it is, it says once, few, many or a class for expanded clones.

D,J,size,V,length,DNA,CDR3
TRBD1,TRBJ2-2,few,TRBV29-1,19,TGCAGCGTTAAGGTGCGGGACAGGGGTTTTACCACGAACACCGGGGAGCTGTTTTTT,CSVKVRDRGFTTNTGELFF
.,TRBJ2-3,many,TRBV7-9,15,TGTGCCAGCAGCTTAGCCACAGGGACCACAGATACGCAGTATTTT,CASSLATGTTDTQYF
.,TRBJ1-5,.,TRBV5-1,15,TGCGCCAGCAGAATTGGGACGGACTATAATCAGCCCCAGCATTTT,CASRIGTDYNQPQHF
TRBD2,TRBJ2-3,many,TRBV5-1,15,TGCGCCAGCAGCTTACTAGCGGGACTCACAGATACGCAGTATTTT,CASSLLAGLTDTQYF
TRBD2,TRBJ2-2,many,TRBV6-1,17,TGTGCCAGCAGTCCTGGCGGGGGGGAAGTCTACACCGGGGAGCTGTTTTTT,CASSPGGGEVYTGELFF
.,TRBJ2-7,many,TRBV20-1,14,TGCAGTGCTAGTGTCTTACCGGGGGCCACCGAGCAGTACTTC,CSASVLPGATEQYF
TRBD2,TRBJ2-7,many,TRBV27,16,TGTGCCAGCAGCCCACTAGCGGGGGAGAACCTTCTCGAGCAGTACTTC,CASSPLAGENLLEQYF
TRBD1,TRBJ1-6,many,TRBV4-1,14,TGTGCCAGCAGCCAAGGGACAGGGGATTCACCCCTCCACTTT,CASSQGTGDSPLHF
.,TRBJ2-7,few,TRBV18,14,TGTGCCACCTCGCGTGGGGTTGGCTCCTACGAGCAGTACTTC,CATSRGVGSYEQYF
.,TRBJ2-3,.,TRBV7-3,13,TGTGCCAGCAGCCGGGACCTTGGCGATACGCAGTATTTT,CASSRDLGDTQYF
.,TRBJ1-5,many,TRBV20-1,16,TGCAGTGCTAGAGATCTGGCGGATTATAGCAATCAGCCCCAGCATTTT,CSARDLADYSNQPQHF
TRBD2,TRBJ2-3,.,TRBV3-1,16,TGTGCCAGCAGCCAAGATCCAGCGGGAGTCACAGATACGCAGTATTTT,CASSQDPAGVTDTQYF
.,TRBJ2-1,many,TRBV10-3,15,TGTGCCATCAGTGAGTCTGCGGGAATCGGAAATGAGCAGTTCTTC,CAISESAGIGNEQFF
.,TRBJ1-5,many,TRBV19,14,TGTGCCTGTGAACTAGGGGGGAGCAATCAGCCCCAGCATTTT,CACELGGSNQPQHF
.,TRBJ2-2,many,TRBV27,14,TGTGCCAGCAGTTTGTTTGTCCCCACCGGGGAGCTGTTTTTT,CASSLFVPTGELFF
.,TRBJ2-1,.,TRBV20-1,14,TGCAGTGCTAGAAGCGACCCCTCCTACAATGAGCAGTCCTTC,CSARSDPSYNEQSF
.,TRBJ1-4,few,TRBV7-8,15,TGTGCCAGCAGCTTAGCATGGGGGGGAGGAGAAAAACTGTTTTTT,CASSLAWGGGEKLFF
TRBD1,TRBJ2-3,many,TRBV5-1,15,TGCGCCAGCAGCCAAGACACAGGGGGTACAGATACGCAGTATTTT,CASSQDTGGTDTQYF
.,TRBJ1-5,many,TRBV20-1,14,TGCAGTGCTAGAGCGGACAGCGGCAATCAGCCCCAGCATTTT,CSARADSGNQPQHF
.,TRBJ2-3,.,TRBV19,14,TGTGCCAGTAGGAATACCAAAAGCACAGATACGCAGTATTTT,CASRNTKSTDTQYF
.,TRBJ2-3,few,TRBV11-2,14,TGTGCCAGCAGCTTAGGACCCGGGAAAGATACGCAGTATTTT,CASSLGPGKDTQYF
.,TRBJ2-5,many,TRBV21-1,15,TGTGCCAGCAGCAAAAGATTCAGAGGGCAGCGGGCCCAGTACTTC,CASSKRFRGQRAQYF
.,TRBJ2-3,many,TRBV5-1,16,TGCGCCAGCAGCCGCCTTGCAGGTCAAAGGGCAGATACGCAGTATTTT,CASSRLAGQRADTQYF
.,TRBJ1-1,many,TRBV29-1,14,TGCAGCGTTGAACAGTCCCGGGGCGGCACTGAAGCTTTCTTT,CSVEQSRGGTEAFF
.,TRBJ2-1,many,TRBV20-1,16,TGCAGTGCCGCGGGGTCTGGGTCGGGGGTTTACAATGAGCAGTTCTTC,CSAAGSGSGVYNEQFF
.,TRBJ2-3,many,TRBV7-9,14,TGTGCCACCCCCGACGGGGTGGGGACAGATACGCAGTATTTT,CATPDGVGTDTQYF
TRBD1,TRBJ1-1,many,TRBV20-1,14,TGCGCTACTGAGGGACAGCGCCTGAACACTGAAGCTTTCTTT,CATEGQRLNTEAFF
.,TRBJ1-1,large,TRBV5-4,13,TGCGCCAGCAGCCCCAGGGTGAACACTGAAGCTTTCTTT,CASSPRVNTEAFF
.,TRBJ2-7,many,TRBV20-1,11,TGCAGTGCTAGCGACTCCTACGAGCAGTACTTC,CSASDSYEQYF
.,TRBJ2-4,.,TRBV20-1,14,TGCAGTGCTAGAGATCCCCAGGCTGGGGACATTCAGTACTTC,CSARDPQAGDIQYF
.,TRBJ2-2,many,TRBV24-1,12,TGTGCCACCAGTGATTTGGCCGGGGAGCTGTTTTTT,CATSDLAGELFF
.,TRBJ1-1,many,TRBV30,14,TGTGCCTGGAACTGGGACAATATGAACACTGAAGCTTTCTTT,CAWNWDNMNTEAFF
.,TRBJ2-5,many,TRBV7-2,15,TGTGCCAGCAGTCCGGGACTTGGGTACCAAGAGACCCAGTACTTC,CASSPGLGYQETQYF
TRBD2,TRBJ2-1,many,TRBV24-1,16,TGTGCCACCAGTGATCATCAGGGAGGGCCCTACAATGAGCAGTTCTTC,CATSDHQGGPYNEQFF
TRBD1,TRBJ2-7,many,TRBV25-1,14,TGTGCCAGCAGTGAAGGGGGACAGATCTACGAGCAGTACTTC,CASSEGGQIYEQYF
.,TRBJ2-3,many,TRBV28,11,TGTGCCAGCAGTTTTACAGATACGCAGTATTTT,CASSFTDTQYF
TRBD2,TRBJ2-7,few,TRBV28,16,TGTGCCAGCAGTCAGACTAGCGGGGGGGAGGGGCTCGAGCAGTACTTC,CASSQTSGGEGLEQYF
.,TRBJ2-5,few,TRBV20-1,13,TGCAGTGCCAACCCCCTGGGTTTGGAGACCCAGTACTTC,CSANPLGLETQYF
TRBD1,TRBJ1-6,many,TRBV7-2,15,TGTGCCAGCAGCTTAGGAGGGACAGGTTATTCACCCCTCCACTTT,CASSLGGTGYSPLHF
TRBD1,TRBJ1-6,medium-sized,TRBV28,16,TGTGCCAGCAGTCACACCCGGGACAGATTTGCTTCACCCCTCCACTTT,CASSHTRDRFASPLHF
TRBD2,TRBJ2-1,many,TRBV20-1,14,TGCAGTGCCCTTGGACTAGAAACTTACAATGAGCAGTTCTTC,CSALGLETYNEQFF
TRBD2,TRBJ2-2,many,TRBV28,16,TGTGCCAGCAGCCAAGGCCCTAGCGGGCGCACCGGGGAGCTGTTTTTT,CASSQGPSGRTGELFF
TRBD2,TRBJ2-5,many,TRBV20-1,13,TGCAGTGCTCTTCGACTAGCTCAAGAGACCCAGTACTTC,CSALRLAQETQYF
TRBD2,TRBJ2-5,few,TRBV19,19,TGTGCCAGTAGTATAGATTTCCCTCTCGGGAGGATGGCTCAAGAGACCCAGTACTTC,CASSIDFPLGRMAQETQYF
TRBD1,TRBJ1-2,many,TRBV2,13,TGTGCCAGCAGTGAGGGGACAGGGAATGGCTACACCTTC,CASSEGTGNGYTF
.,TRBJ2-7,many,TRBV5-4,15,TGTGCCAGCAGCTTATCAGGGTTAAAGAGTTACGAGCAGTACTTC,CASSLSGLKSYEQYF
TRBD2,TRBJ2-2,many,TRBV28,15,TGTGCCAGCAGTCCACTGACTAGCGAGACCGGGGAGCTGTTTTTT,CASSPLTSETGELFF
.,TRBJ2-4,many,TRBV20-1,14,TGCAGTGCTAGAGAACCCCTAGCCAAAAACATTCAGTACTTC,CSAREPLAKNIQYF
TRBD1,TRBJ1-4,many,TRBV12-3/TRBV12-4,15,TGTGCCAGCCGCCGGGGTGGGACAGAAGTCGAAAAACTGTTTTTT,CASRRGGTEVEKLFF
TRBD2,TRBJ2-3,many,TRBV7-2,15,TGTGCCAGGGGACTCGGGGGGGCGTTGACAGATACGCAGTATTTT,CARGLGGALTDTQYF
.,TRBJ1-5,few,TRBV24-1,16,TGTGCCACCAGTGACAATACGGGACTCAGCAATCAGCCCCAGCATTTT,CATSDNTGLSNQPQHF